This T cell receptor beta chain comes out of a study of blood T cell repertoires in COVID-19. Study in general: Samples came from the United States, Italy and Spain, spanning acute and convalescent COVID-19.

TCRdb's table, derived via immunoSEQ multiplex PCR, lists solely in-frame clones and lacks some. This table holds about 350,000 clones, about 90% found once. This clone showed up many times. Those who participated ranged in age from roughly 18 to 95 years and resided in about two dozen US areas. Donors in Cohort 3 counted as recovered after two negative PCRs, clearance, or symptom resolution. This receptor was identified in a woman aged 25 to 39 who had recovered from COVID-19. The sequencing sample was made of PBMCs or T cells enriched from blood (not recorded which).

DNA of the CDR3: TGTGCCTGGAGGGAATACAGGTGGGAAGATAATTCACCCCTCCACTTT. It codes for CAWREYRWEDNSPLHF. The genes are TRBV30 and TRBJ1-6, with TRBD1 as a possible D gene (5 bases). Germline CDR1 reads GTSNPN; CDR2 reads SVGIG (reference sequence). The CDR3 spans 16 residues. Trimming took off 3 bases at V and 5 bases at J, with 17 bases between the two ends.